These 13 T cell receptor beta chains came from one sample sequenced in a study of persistence of HIV-infected CD4 T cells. These TCRs are of unknown antigen specificity. An overlapping HIV-1 Gag peptide pool stimulated these cells at 0.85 to 1 ug/peptide/mL. Sorting of responding CD4+ T cells relied on upregulated CD40 ligand together with CD69. Sequencing used immunoSEQ version 4 in survey mode. TCRdb's copy holds only in-frame clones and misses some; the assay was immunoSEQ multiplex PCR. This sample has around 32,000 clones; 60% to 75% occur once, and the top ten carry approximately 1.5%. The material sequenced was CD4+ T cells sorted from PBMCs after roughly 19-hour stimulation, taken from a patient who received antiretroviral therapy. The receptor source for this set is an adult man with HIV who was CMV-seropositive.

The genes are TRBV12-3 or TRBV12-4 and TRBJ1-2, with D hard to call. Trimming took off 3 bases at V and 6 bases at J, with 8 bases between the two ends. CDR3 length: 12 residues. This chain's CDR3 is CASSFRRDGYTF. For the CDR3, the DNA is TGTGCCAGCAGTTTTAGGAGAGATGGCTACACCTTC.

V usage is TRBV10-2 and J usage is TRBJ1-5; 8 nucleotides match TRBD1. This CDR3 has 14 residues. V lost 6 bases, J lost 3 bases, and 4 bases stayed unmatched. Per the germline V gene, CDR1 is WSHSY and CDR2 is SAAADI. CDR3 bases: TGCGCCAGCAGAGAGGGACAGGTCAATCAGCCCCAGCATTTT. Translated, it gives CASREGQVNQPQHF.

This clone is medium-sized (0.01 to 0.1%) by share. Here the CDR3 reads CASSPRSSQYLHF. CDR3 DNA sequence: TGTGCCAGCTCACCACGAAGCAGCCAATACCTCCACTTT. This chain links TRBV18 with TRBJ1-6, with D unclear. Between the trimmed V and J ends, which lost 1 base and 15 bases, there was a span of 13 bases. This CDR3 region has 13 residues. Per the germline V gene, CDR1 is KGHSH and CDR2 is LQKENI.

The CDR3 protein is CASSSRAARSGYTF. CDR3 DNA: TGTGCCAGCAGCTCCCGGGCAGCAAGGAGTGGCTACACCTTC. This chain links TRBV9 with TRBJ1-2; D gene uncertain. With 4 bases removed from V and 7 bases from J, the gap between germline ends came to 17 bases. Germline values: CDR1 SGDLS, CDR2 YYNGEE. The CDR3 is 14 residues long.

For this clone: Germline is not matched at one junction end, which may reflect a read error. The chain employs TRBV2 and TRBJ2-7; D may match TRBD1 or TRBD2 (5 bases each). Germline values: CDR1 SNHLY, CDR2 FYNNEI. This CDR3 spans 13 amino acids. The CDR3 region has the DNA TGTGCCAGCAGAGGGGCTAGCCCAGGAAGAGAGCACTTC. It yields the protein CASRGASPGREHF.

This clone was seen only a few times. V is TRBV19 and J is TRBJ1-5; no clear D. V was pared by 1 base and J by 1 base, with 5 bases between. The CDR3 is 14 amino acids. Germline V gene lookup returns CDR1 LNHDA and CDR2 SQIVND (reference sequence). The DNA of the CDR3 is TGTGCCAGTAGTATAGGGCAAAGCAATCAGCCCCAGCATTTT. Translating it yields CASSIGQSNQPQHF.

This chain links TRBV7-3 with TRBJ2-5; no reliable D call. Germline V gene sequence: CDR1 SGHTA, CDR2 FQGTGA. The CDR3 length is 17 residues. Trimming stripped 0 bases from V and 0 bases from J, with 14 bases between. The DNA for the CDR3 is TGTGCCAGCAGCTTAACGGGAAGGACGTCGTACCAAGAGACCCAGTACTTC. Translated, it gives CASSLTGRTSYQETQYF.

J is TRBJ1-2 and V is TRBV3-1 (or the pseudogene TRBV3-2); D not resolved. The germline CDR1 and CDR2 sequences are LGHDT and YNNKEL (reference sequence). The length of the CDR3 is 13 residues. The V end was cut by 1 base, the J end by 2 bases, with 5 bases between. The CDR3 DNA follows: TGTGCCAGCAGCCAAGGACAAAACTATGGCTACACCTTC. Its protein product is CASSQGQNYGYTF.

The rearrangement joins TRBV28 to TRBJ1-1; D is unresolved. CDR1 MDHEN and CDR2 SYDVKM come from the germline V gene. Trimming stripped 6 bases from V and 10 bases from J, with 15 bases between. This CDR3 is 12 amino acids long. CDR3 amino acids: CASSYGDPIAFF. As DNA, the CDR3 is TGTGCCAGCAGCTACGGAGACCCTATAGCTTTCTTT.

The V call is TRBV4-1, the J call TRBJ2-7; no clear D. The CDR3 has 14 amino acids. The V end lost 0 bases, the J end lost 4 bases, and 10 bases lay between the germline ends. Germline V lookup: CDR1 MGHRA, CDR2 YSYEKL. CDR3 sequence: CASSQDPHGYEQYF. The CDR3 coding sequence is TGCGCCAGCAGCCAAGATCCGCACGGGTACGAGCAGTACTTC.

The rearrangement links TRBV12-3 or TRBV12-4 to TRBJ2-2; D is unclear. The CDR3 contains 12 residues. Trimming left V 2 bases short and J 7 bases short, with 5 bases between. CDR3 in amino acids: CASSLSNGELFF. CDR3 nucleotides: TGTGCCAGCAGTTTAAGTAACGGGGAGCTGTTTTTT.

The V call is TRBV5-5, the J call TRBJ2-3; 7 bases match TRBD1. V dropped 2 bases and J dropped 0; count of bases not matched to a gene: 6. The CDR3 totals 16 residues. The germline CDR1 and CDR2 sequences are SGHKS and YYEKEE (reference sequence). CDR3 DNA sequence: TGTGCCAGCAGCTTACCGACAGGGACAAGCACAGATACGCAGTATTTT. Its protein product is CASSLPTGTSTDTQYF.

This clone showed up just a few times. The sample has other DNA sequences that encode this CDR3 too. In DNA, the CDR3 is TGTGCCAGCAGTTCCCAGGGTTACACTGAAGCTTTCTTT. It specifies CASSSQGYTEAFF. V and J are TRBV7-2 and TRBJ1-1, with D maybe TRBD1 (5 bases). Trimming took 6 bases from V and 3 from J, leaving 11 bases between them. Per the germline V gene, CDR1 is SGHTA and CDR2 is FQGNSA. The CDR3 consists of 13 residues.